The 6 T cell receptor beta chains reported below all come from one sample, sequenced in a study of graft-versus-host responses after intestinal transplantation. Libraries were prepared by immunoSEQ multiplex PCR; TCRdb keeps only in-frame clonotypes and omits some of them. The sample consists of 81,000 or so clones, 85% to 95% of them appearing once. Their cognate antigens are unknown. Sequenced here: unstimulated CD8+ T cells sorted from spleen or lymph node cells, sampled before transplant. These receptors were obtained from a human donor who was the organ donor for an intestinal transplant.

CDR3 nucleotide sequence: TGCACCAGCAGCCAAGATAATCGGGGCAGGGGGTCCTACGAGCAGTACTTC. Residues: CTSSQDNRGRGSYEQYF. The gene calls are TRBV1 and TRBJ2-7; whether TRBD1, the table's D call, matches the DNA was not checked. TRBV1 is an annotated pseudogene. The CDR3 length is 17 residues.

The gene calls are TRBV18 and TRBJ1-5; 7 nucleotides line up with TRBD1. V shed 3 bases, J shed 2 bases, and the junction held 10 bases outside the gene matches. The germline gives CDR1 KGHSH, CDR2 LQKENI. The CDR3 sequence is 17 residues long. CDR3 nucleotide sequence: TGTGCCAGCTCACCGGAGGGGGCCCTCACGGGCAATCAGCCCCAGCATTTT. Translated: CASSPEGALTGNQPQHF.

The genes are TRBV5-1 and TRBJ2-5; 9 nucleotides match TRBD2. This CDR3 is 15 amino acids long. Trimming cost V 7 bases and J 5 bases; bases outside gene matches: 12. Germline CDR1 is SGHRS and CDR2 is YFSETQ. The DNA of the CDR3 is TGCGCCAGCCGACAGTTAGCGGGGGACGGGGAGACCCAGTACTTC. Amino acid sequence: CASRQLAGDGETQYF.

This clone was seen just once. This chain links TRBV7-9 with TRBJ2-7; the match to TRBD2 covers 7 bases. The trim removed 5 bases at V and 3 bases at J, leaving 16 bases unmatched. The CDR3 covers 17 residues. Germline CDR1 is SEHNR and CDR2 is FQNEAQ (reference sequence). The CDR3 DNA is TGTGCCAGCAGCCCGAAGGCGAGCGGGACCGAACACTACGAGCAGTACTTC. Translated: CASSPKASGTEHYEQYF.

V and J are TRBV9 and TRBJ1-4, with TRBD1 identical over 7 bases. Germline lookup yields CDR1 SGDLS and CDR2 YYNGEE. With 5 bases clipped from V and 7 bases from J, the junction kept 8 bases outside the gene matches. The CDR3 contains 14 residues. The DNA for the CDR3 is TGTGCCAGCAGACACTACAGGGGAGGTGAAAAACTGTTTTTT. Translating it yields CASRHYRGGEKLFF.

The chain combines TRBV19 with TRBJ2-7; 10 nucleotides line up with TRBD2. V gave up 6 bases and J gave up 2 bases; unmatched junction bases: 7. The germline CDR1 and CDR2 sequences are LNHDA and SQIVND (reference sequence). The CDR3 has 15 amino acids. CDR3 loop: CASSPLAGVAYEQYF. The CDR3 nucleotides are TGTGCCAGTAGCCCCCTAGCGGGGGTAGCCTACGAGCAGTACTTC.